This is a list of T cell receptor beta chains from one sample in a study of response to subunit inactivated influenza vaccine. One entry per CDR3 protein results from TCRdb running MiXCR on the RT-PCR reads. The sample gives 500,000 to 550,000 distinct CDR3 sequences, around 21% of which show up once; 2.5% to 3% is in the top ten. This sample was also put to use in a study of T cells expressing NK-cell markers.

Sequenced here: CD4+ T cells sorted from PBMCs, sampled 11 to 12 days after vaccination. These receptors all stem from a man aged 50-60 years who received an inactivated influenza vaccine. The CDR3 runs from the conserved cysteine through the conserved F or W. D genes are given only for firm matches. Rows give clone size only sometimes, using once, few, many, or a class for an expanded clone.

D: TRBD2; length: 14; J: TRBJ2-1; V: TRBV6-1; size: few; DNA: TGTGCCAGCAGCCCCGGATTGGGACTAGCGGTTGAGTTCTTC; CDR3: CASSPGLGLAVEFF
D: TRBD2; length: 15; J: TRBJ2-1; V: TRBV12-3/TRBV12-4; size: many; DNA: TGTGCCAGCAGCCTGACTAGCGGGAGCCGTAATGAGCAGTTCTTC; CDR3: CASSLTSGSRNEQFF
D: TRBD2; length: 14; J: TRBJ2-3; V: TRBV28; size: many; DNA: TGTGCCAGCAGCGCTAGCGGCCCCGTAGATACGCAGTATTTT; CDR3: CASSASGPVDTQYF
D: .; length: 17; J: TRBJ2-1; V: TRBV4-3; size: .; DNA: TGCGCCAGCAGCCAAGCGGCTCGAGCTTACGCCTACAATGAGCAGTTCTTC; CDR3: CASSQAARAYAYNEQFF
D: TRBD2; length: 15; J: TRBJ2-1; V: TRBV3-1; size: few; DNA: TGTGCCAGCAGCCCTACTAGCGGACCTTACAATGAGCAGTTCTTC; CDR3: CASSPTSGPYNEQFF
D: .; length: 12; J: TRBJ2-5; V: TRBV20-1; size: .; DNA: TGCAGTGCTAGACACCGGGCAGAGACCCAGTACTTC; CDR3: CSARHRAETQYF
D: TRBD1; length: 16; J: TRBJ2-7; V: TRBV10-3; size: .; DNA: TGTGCCATCAGTCCCTTGGGACAGGAACGAACATACGAGCAGTACTTC; CDR3: CAISPLGQERTYEQYF
D: TRBD2; length: 14; J: TRBJ2-5; V: TRBV5-1; size: .; DNA: TGCGCCAGCAGCTTGGGGACTAGCGGGTCGGACCAGTACTTC; CDR3: CASSLGTSGSDQYF
D: .; length: 13; J: TRBJ2-2; V: TRBV20-1; size: .; DNA: TGCAGCGCCCGGAGGATTGGCACCGGGGAGCTGTTTTTT; CDR3: CSARRIGTGELFF
D: .; length: 12; J: TRBJ2-5; V: TRBV12-3/TRBV12-4; size: many; DNA: TGTGCCAGCAGTTCTCTAAGGGAGACCCAGTACTTC; CDR3: CASSSLRETQYF
D: TRBD1; length: 12; J: TRBJ1-2; V: TRBV29-1; size: .; DNA: TGCAGCGTTCCCGGACAGGCCCGCGGCTACACCTTC; CDR3: CSVPGQARGYTF
D: TRBD2; length: 14; J: TRBJ2-1; V: TRBV12-3/TRBV12-4; size: many; DNA: TGTGCCAGCAGTCCGACGGGACTACCCAATGAGCAGTTCTTC; CDR3: CASSPTGLPNEQFF